This entry lists 7 T cell receptor beta chains sequenced from one sample in a study of cytomegalovirus exposure and HLA in healthy donors. Primers included in the PCR were 60 Vbeta and 13 Jbeta primers. Measured with immunoSEQ multiplex PCR; TCRdb has only the in-frame clones, and not every one. The data show some 200,000 clones, roughly four fifths seen once. Sequencing was carried out using PBMCs. The receptors here all came from a woman between 35 and 50 years old in good health and CMV-seronegative.

The chain has TRBV27 and TRBJ1-1; tentative D call: TRBD1 (5 bases). Trimming pared 5 bases from V and 1 base from J, leaving 14 bases between. The germline gives CDR1 MNHEY, CDR2 SMNVEV (reference sequence). The CDR3 has 15 residues. The CDR3 DNA sequence: TGTGCCAGCAGTCCCCGGGAGGGGACGAACACTGAAGCTTTCTTT. As protein: CASSPREGTNTEAFF.

This clone was found a few times. The chain recombines TRBV2 with TRBJ2-7; D perhaps matches TRBD2 (6 bases). The germline CDR1 and CDR2 sequences are SNHLY and FYNNEI. V was trimmed by 10 bases and J by 2 bases, leaving 15 bases between them. The CDR3 consists of 13 residues. CDR3 region: CATHEGRTYEQYF. CDR3 nucleotide sequence: TGTGCCACCCACGAGGGGAGGACCTACGAGCAGTACTTC.

This chain connects TRBV15 to TRBJ2-2; 8 bases are shared with TRBD1. The germline gives CDR1 LNHNV, CDR2 YYDKDF (reference sequence). The V and J ends lost 1 base and 6 bases, in that order; junction bases with no gene match: 4. CDR3 length: 15 amino acids. The CDR3 here is CATSRANRGSGELFF. The CDR3 DNA sequence: TGTGCCACCAGCAGAGCCAACAGGGGGTCCGGGGAGCTGTTTTTT.

The chain is built from TRBV5-4 and TRBJ2-5; D unresolved. The CDR3 contains 14 residues. Trimming left V 0 bases short and J 0 bases short, with 6 bases between. Germline V gives CDR1 SGHNT, CDR2 YYREEE (reference sequence). The CDR3 nucleotides are TGTGCCAGCAGCTTGGACCGGTACCAAGAGACCCAGTACTTC. It translates to CASSLDRYQETQYF.

The chain combines TRBV5-4 with TRBJ2-1; no clear D gene. Trimming removed 2 bases at V and 2 bases at J, with 11 bases between. CDR1 is SGHNT, CDR2 YYREEE, per germline (reference sequence). The CDR3 consists of 15 residues. In nucleotides, the CDR3 is TGTGCCAGCAGCTTCGGAGAGAGACCCTACAATGAGCAGTTCTTC. Translated, it gives CASSFGERPYNEQFF.

The genes are TRBV2 and TRBJ2-3, with D perhaps matching TRBD1 (5 bases). V lost 6 bases and J lost 2, with 6 bases in between. This CDR3 has 12 amino acids. Germline V gives CDR1 SNHLY, CDR2 FYNNEI. This CDR3 is CASRTDTDTQYF. CDR3 DNA: TGTGCCAGCAGGACAGACACAGATACGCAGTATTTT.

The chain joins TRBV7-3 to TRBJ2-2; D not certain. Trimming pared 5 bases from V and 3 bases from J, leaving 4 bases between. This CDR3 has 12 residues. Germline CDR1 SGHTA, CDR2 FQGTGA. The CDR3 DNA sequence: TGTGCCAGCAGCCTTTACACCGGGGAGCTGTTTTTT. Protein sequence: CASSLYTGELFF.